A single sample gave rise to the 4 T cell receptor beta chains below, sequenced in a study of CD8 T cells in ankylosing spondylitis. Findings and caveats of the study: There was a TCR beta motif, made of roughly eight highly homologous variants, that appeared characteristic of ankylosing spondylitis blood.

TCRdb passed the 5' RACE reads through MiXCR, listing each CDR3 protein once. The sample includes roughly 350,000 distinct CDR3 sequences, around 7.6% seen only once; the top ten take approximately 14%. For these TCRs, the target antigens are not known. The sequencing input was blood, either unsorted or a sorted T cell fraction (not recorded which). These receptors came from a male donor with ankylosing spondylitis.

A few counts support this clonotype. The gene calls are TRBV15 and TRBJ2-3, with D perhaps matching TRBD2 (6 bases). Germline V gene sequence: CDR1 LNHNV, CDR2 YYDKDF (reference sequence). The CDR3 has 15 residues. The V end lost 0 bases, the J end lost 5 bases, and 12 bases lay between the germline ends. CDR3 DNA: TGTGCCACCAGCAGAGATGTCGGAGGGCAAGATACGCAGTATTTT. It translates to CATSRDVGGQDTQYF.

This clonotype was detected a few times. This rearrangement joins TRBV27 to TRBJ2-4, with D possibly being TRBD2 (6 bases). The germline V gene has CDR1 MNHEY and CDR2 SMNVEV (reference sequence). Trimming pared 0 bases from V and 7 bases from J, leaving 10 bases between. The CDR3 is 14 residues long. The CDR3 region has the DNA TGTGCCAGCAGTTTATCGCGGGGATGGAACATTCAGTACTTC. Protein product: CASSLSRGWNIQYF.

This clonotype was counted only a few times. V gene TRBV9 combines with J gene TRBJ2-3; 9 positions match TRBD1. The CDR3 covers 15 residues. Germline lookup yields CDR1 SGDLS and CDR2 YYNGEE. Germline trimming cut 0 bases from V and 9 bases from J; bases unmatched to any gene: 8. Written as DNA, the CDR3 is TGTGCCAGCAGCGTAGGGGGACAGGGATCGGGCACGCAGTATTTT. This codes for CASSVGGQGSGTQYF.

This clonotype was seen at least ten times. The rearrangement links TRBV10-3 to TRBJ2-6; D uncertain. Germline V gene data show CDR1 as ENHRY and CDR2 as SYGVKD. V dropped 7 bases and J dropped 0 bases, with 13 bases sitting between them. This CDR3 has 16 amino acids. CDR3 sequence (DNA): TGTGCCATCAACACGGCGGACCGCTCTGGGGCCAACGTCCTGACTTTC. Its translation is CAINTADRSGANVLTF.